This is a list of T cell receptor beta chains from one sample in a study of T cells in Graves' hyperthyroidism and ophthalmopathy. A single record per CDR3 protein comes from TCRdb applying MiXCR to the multiplex PCR reads. The sample carries some 570,000 distinct CDR3 sequences, 13% to 15% recorded once. Sample: blood. These receptors all come from a young woman with Graves' ophthalmopathy. Each CDR3 is given with its conserved first and last residue. A D gene is named only where the DNA matches it firmly. The listing skips clone size in some rows; elsewhere it reads once, few, many or a size class.

d_call,clone_size,v_call,j_call,cdr3_aa,cdr3_nt
TRBD1,many,TRBV28,TRBJ1-2,CASSVRGQNYGYTF,TGTGCCAGCAGTGTTAGGGGGCAGAACTATGGCTACACCTTC
NA,many,TRBV15,TRBJ1-1,CATSARATAMNTEAFF,TGTGCCACCAGCGCCCGAGCGACAGCTATGAACACTGAAGCTTTCTTT
TRBD2,many,TRBV28,TRBJ2-7,CASSLGHKLAGGEQYF,TGTGCCAGCAGTTTGGGTCACAAACTAGCGGGAGGCGAGCAGTACTTC
NA,many,TRBV5-6,TRBJ1-1,CASSLGRSAPWNTEAFF,TGTGCCAGCAGCTTGGGTAGGTCAGCACCCTGGAACACTGAAGCTTTCTTT
NA,NA,TRBV4-3,TRBJ2-7,CASSQGKRGTSAYEQYF,TGCGCCAGCAGCCAAGGGAAACGGGGGACATCTGCCTACGAGCAGTACTTC
NA,many,TRBV6-5,TRBJ2-7,CASSYSVRRDPDPYEQYF,TGTGCCAGCAGTTACTCGGTCCGAAGGGACCCGGACCCGTACGAGCAGTACTTC
NA,few,TRBV19,TRBJ1-2,CASSISQGSGYTF,TGTGCCAGTAGTATATCTCAGGGAAGCGGCTACACCTTC
NA,few,TRBV19,TRBJ2-7,CASRPAPGPPRGLRYLEPYEQYF,TGTGCCAGTAGACCAGCCCCCGGGCCTCCACGAGGACTTCGATACCTAGAGCCCTACGAGCAGTACTTC
TRBD2,NA,TRBV5-8,TRBJ2-1,CASSSGRGWNEQFF,TGTGCCAGCAGTAGCGGGAGGGGATGGAATGAGCAGTTCTTC
NA,NA,TRBV18,TRBJ1-1,CASSSPWAGEEAFF,TGTGCCAGCTCATCCCCTTGGGCAGGGGAGGAAGCTTTCTTT
NA,few,TRBV27,TRBJ2-2,CASSPLIPFTGELFF,TGTGCCAGCAGTCCTCTAATCCCGTTCACCGGGGAGCTGTTTTTT
NA,NA,TRBV2,TRBJ1-5,CASAPVGSNQPQHF,TGTGCCTCAGCGCCCGTCGGGAGCAATCAGCCCCAGCATTTT
NA,NA,TRBV5-6,TRBJ2-5,CASSLKEAGSPGETQYF,TGTGCCAGCAGCTTGAAAGAGGCCGGGTCCCCAGGCGAGACCCAGTACTTC
TRBD1,many,TRBV24-1,TRBJ1-5,CATSDAGTGSQPQHF,TGTGCCACCAGTGATGCCGGGACAGGTTCCCAGCCCCAGCATTTT
TRBD2,NA,TRBV2,TRBJ2-7,CASTGTSGRGEQYF,TGTGCCAGCACTGGGACTAGCGGGAGGGGCGAGCAGTACTTC
TRBD1,many,TRBV5-8,TRBJ1-1,CASSFGQGIMTEAFF,TGTGCCAGCAGCTTCGGACAGGGGATCATGACTGAAGCTTTCTTT
TRBD1,few,TRBV9,TRBJ2-7,CASSKPGQEANEQYF,TGTGCCAGCTCAAAACCGGGACAGGAGGCTAACGAGCAGTACTTC
TRBD2,many,TRBV12-3/TRBV12-4,TRBJ2-7,CASSSFSGTRTYEQYF,TGTGCCAGCAGTTCCTTCTCCGGGACTAGGACATACGAGCAGTACTTC
NA,NA,TRBV10-3,TRBJ1-2,CAISGGVDRSYGYTF,TGTGCCATCAGTGGGGGCGTAGACAGGAGCTATGGCTACACCTTC
NA,many,TRBV6-1,TRBJ2-7,CASTRDSSYEQYF,TGTGCCAGCACCCGGGACTCTTCATACGAGCAGTACTTC
NA,many,TRBV3-1,TRBJ2-1,CASSQEGSGVGVNEQFF,TGTGCCAGCAGCCAAGAAGGTTCGGGAGTAGGAGTGAATGAGCAGTTCTTC
NA,many,TRBV2,TRBJ1-4,CASSVTGLGNEKLFF,TGTGCCAGCAGTGTGACAGGATTGGGGAATGAAAAACTGTTTTTT
NA,many,TRBV6-2/TRBV6-3,TRBJ1-5,CASGLSHIGGVSDQPQHF,TGTGCCAGCGGACTAAGTCATATCGGCGGGGTTAGCGATCAGCCCCAGCATTTT
TRBD1,many,TRBV11-3,TRBJ2-5,CASSRTGLQETQYF,TGTGCCAGCAGCCGGACAGGTTTACAAGAGACCCAGTACTTC
NA,few,TRBV6-1,TRBJ2-7,CASSRSYGRGNLEQYF,TGTGCCAGCAGCCGAAGCTACGGAAGAGGTAATCTCGAGCAGTACTTC
NA,many,TRBV7-8,TRBJ1-5,CASSPRARDNRAQHF,TGTGCCAGCAGCCCGAGGGCCCGTGACAATCGGGCCCAGCATTTT
NA,NA,TRBV18,TRBJ2-2,CATMDTSNTGELFF,TGTGCCACCATGGACACATCGAACACCGGGGAGCTGTTTTTT
NA,NA,TRBV19,TRBJ1-1,CASSGQRNTEALF,TGTGCCAGTAGTGGACAGAGGAACACTGAAGCTCTCTTT